This T cell receptor (beta chain) was identified in a study of T cell changes during pregnancy in multiple sclerosis. The assay was immunoSEQ multiplex PCR, and TCRdb's table has in-frame clones only and misses some. The sample lists around 110,000 clones, 91% seen once, with less than 2% in the top ten. V trimming: 0 bases; J trimming: 6 bases; junction bases outside the gene matches: 13. Germline V gives CDR1 SGHRS, CDR2 YFSETQ. This CDR3 comprises 18 residues. This clonotype was sampled from a female donor with multiple sclerosis, enrolled in a pregnancy study. The chain recombines TRBV5-1 with TRBJ2-1; the match to TRBD2 covers 9 bases. The sample in question was peripheral blood, obtained before pregnancy. The CDR3 sequence: CASSLGASGKSWVNEQFF. In DNA form, the CDR3 reads TGCGCCAGCAGCTTGGGAGCTAGCGGGAAATCTTGGGTCAATGAGCAGTTCTTC.